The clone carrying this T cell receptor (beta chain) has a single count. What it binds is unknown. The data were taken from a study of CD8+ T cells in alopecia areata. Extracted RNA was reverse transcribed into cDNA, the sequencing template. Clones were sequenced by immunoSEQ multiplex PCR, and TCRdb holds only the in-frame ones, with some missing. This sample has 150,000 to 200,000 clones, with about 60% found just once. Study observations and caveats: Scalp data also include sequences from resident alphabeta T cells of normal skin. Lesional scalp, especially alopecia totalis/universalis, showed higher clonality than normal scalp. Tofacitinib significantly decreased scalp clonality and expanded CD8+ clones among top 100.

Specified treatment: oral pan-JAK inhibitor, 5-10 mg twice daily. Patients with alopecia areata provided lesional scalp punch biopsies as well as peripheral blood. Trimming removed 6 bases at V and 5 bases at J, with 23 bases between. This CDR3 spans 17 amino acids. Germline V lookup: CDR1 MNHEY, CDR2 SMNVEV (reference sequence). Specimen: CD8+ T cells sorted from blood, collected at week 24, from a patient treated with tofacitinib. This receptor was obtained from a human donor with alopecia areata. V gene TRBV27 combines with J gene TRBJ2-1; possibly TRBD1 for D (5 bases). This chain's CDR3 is CASSTFGRAGLNNEQFF. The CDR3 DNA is TGTGCCAGCAGCACTTTTGGTCGGGCAGGGCTGAACAATGAGCAGTTCTTC.